The text below deals with one TCR beta chain. These data come from a study of cytomegalovirus exposure and HLA in healthy donors. The CDR3 totals 13 residues. In germline, CDR1 is ENHRY, CDR2 SYGVKD. Trimming stripped 3 bases from V and 4 bases from J, with 8 bases between. Healthy bone marrow donors supplied every sample. A multiplex PCR was run with 60 Vbeta primers and 13 Jbeta primers. As processed by the authors: Unique TCR beta chains numbered roughly 80 million in a later analysis, with around 12 million shared. Data came from immunoSEQ multiplex PCR; TCRdb stores just in-frame clones and leaves some out. Clone size and V and J calls were adopted from that table, with D and trimming inferred from the DNA. The sample holds about 270,000 clones, more than 55% seen once.

The sample consisted of PBMCs. The chain is built from TRBV10-3 and TRBJ2-3; no reliable D call. This clonotype was obtained from a female donor in good health and CMV-seronegative. This chain's CDR3 is CAISERSPDTQYF. CDR3 sequence (DNA): TGTGCCATCAGTGAACGGAGTCCAGATACGCAGTATTTT.